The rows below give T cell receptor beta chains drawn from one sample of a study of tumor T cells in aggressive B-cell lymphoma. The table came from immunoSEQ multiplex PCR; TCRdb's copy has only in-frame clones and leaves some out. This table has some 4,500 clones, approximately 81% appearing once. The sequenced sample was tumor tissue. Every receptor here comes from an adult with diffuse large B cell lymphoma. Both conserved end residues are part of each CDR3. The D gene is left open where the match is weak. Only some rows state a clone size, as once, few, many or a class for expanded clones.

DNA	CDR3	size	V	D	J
TGTGCCAGCAGTTTTGTGGGCGGGACCTCGAGGACGGATGAAAAACTGTTTTTT	CASSFVGGTSRTDEKLFF	NA	TRBV28	NA	TRBJ1-4
TGTGCCAGCAACCCCAGCGGGGGACTAGCGGGACGCACAGATACGCAGTATTTT	CASNPSGGLAGRTDTQYF	NA	TRBV9	TRBD2	TRBJ2-3
TGTGCCACCAGCAGAGATCAGTCAGGGAAGAAACTGTTTTTT	CATSRDQSGKKLFF	NA	TRBV15	NA	TRBJ1-4
TGTGCCAGCAGCGAAGTCTCGGGGACAGGGGAGGAAAAACTGTTTTTT	CASSEVSGTGEEKLFF	NA	TRBV21-1	NA	TRBJ1-4
TGTGCCAGCAGCTTCTACAGGGGGCTGGCCAAAAACATTCAGTACTTC	CASSFYRGLAKNIQYF	NA	TRBV5-8	TRBD1	TRBJ2-4
TGTGCCATCAGTGATGTGGGGAGCTCCTACAATGAGCAGTTCTTC	CAISDVGSSYNEQFF	NA	TRBV10-3	NA	TRBJ2-1
TGTGCCAGCAGCTTAAGCGGGGAGTCTGGCTACACCTTC	CASSLSGESGYTF	NA	TRBV11-3	NA	TRBJ1-2
TGCGCCAGCAGCCCAGAGACAGGGACAGATACGCAGTATTTT	CASSPETGTDTQYF	NA	TRBV5-1	TRBD1	TRBJ2-3
TGTGCCAGCAGCCAATCCAGTAACACTGAAGCTTTCTTT	CASSQSSNTEAFF	NA	TRBV4-2	NA	TRBJ1-1
TGTGCCAGCAGTTTCGACGGGACTGGTAATCAGCCCCAGCATTTT	CASSFDGTGNQPQHF	once	TRBV28	NA	TRBJ1-5
TGTGCCAGCAGTTTATCGTGGACAGGGGGTAGCGAGCAGTACTTC	CASSLSWTGGSEQYF	NA	TRBV27	TRBD1	TRBJ2-7
TGTGCCAGCAGTGTCATGGACAGGGGGCTCCTGGGGAAGCCCCAGCATTTT	CASSVMDRGLLGKPQHF	once	TRBV6-1	TRBD1	TRBJ1-5
TGTGCCAGCAGTTACTCTTATCTTCAGCCCCAGCATTTT	CASSYSYLQPQHF	NA	TRBV6-5	NA	TRBJ1-5
TGTGCCAGCAGCCTAATCGGGACAGCGACCTACGAGCAGTACTTC	CASSLIGTATYEQYF	NA	TRBV6-5	TRBD1	TRBJ2-7
TGTGCCAGCAATAGCGGGAAATACAATAAGCAGTTCTTC	CASNSGKYNKQFF	NA	TRBV14	TRBD2	TRBJ2-1
TGTGCCAGCAGTTCTTGGGCGGGGGGCGGCAATCAGCCCCAGCATTTT	CASSSWAGGGNQPQHF	few	TRBV27	NA	TRBJ1-5
TGCGCCAGCAGCCGTAGCGACTACTCCTACAATGAGCAGTTCTTC	CASSRSDYSYNEQFF	NA	TRBV4-1	NA	TRBJ2-1
TGTGCCAGCAGCTTAGGCGGGCTGAGCTCCTACGAGCAGTACTTC	CASSLGGLSSYEQYF	NA	TRBV7-8	NA	TRBJ2-7
TGTGCCAGCCGGGACAGACTCTCCTACGAGCAGTACTTC	CASRDRLSYEQYF	NA	TRBV7-9	TRBD1	TRBJ2-7
TGCGCCAGCAGCCAAGAAGGACTAGCGGGGGCCACAGATACGCAGTATTTT	CASSQEGLAGATDTQYF	NA	TRBV4-1	TRBD2	TRBJ2-3
TGTGCCAGCAGCCAAGATAATAGCGTGGGAGAGACCCAGTACTTC	CASSQDNSVGETQYF	NA	TRBV4-2	NA	TRBJ2-5
TGTGCCAGCTCGTCGACAGGGGGATTGAGAAATTCACCCCTCCACTTT	CASSSTGGLRNSPLHF	once	TRBV18	TRBD1	TRBJ1-6